One sample yielded the 8 T cell receptor beta chains listed below, sequenced in a study of blood T cell repertoires in COVID-19 (dated by TCRdb to the early 2020s). The library was produced with the immunoSEQ multiplex PCR assay. Not all clones reach the TCRdb copy of this immuneACCESS table, which keeps in-frame sequences only. Checked studies attribute under half of the gap to unresolved V genes and leave the rest unexplained. The sample contains about 410,000 clones, less than 95% of them found a single time. The ten largest make up more than 0.55% of the sample. The sequencing input was PBMCs or T cells enriched from blood (not recorded which). The receptors here all came from a man aged 18-30 years who had recovered from COVID-19.

This clone was detected only a few times. The chain combines TRBV6-5 with TRBJ1-1; TRBD1 matches 7 bases. There are 14 residues in the CDR3. CDR1 is MNHEY, CDR2 SVGAGI, per germline. The junction had 8 bases not matched to a gene; V was cut back by 5 bases and J by 5 bases. The CDR3, as DNA: TGTGCCAGCAGTCGAGACAGGGCAGGAACTGAAGCTTTCTTT. Translation gives CASSRDRAGTEAFF.

This clone was observed once. The chain links TRBV9 to TRBJ1-5; D remains ambiguous. The V end lost 9 bases, the J end lost 6 bases, and 16 bases lay between the germline ends. Germline lookup yields CDR1 SGDLS and CDR2 YYNGEE. This CDR3 is 13 amino acids long. The CDR3 bases are TGTGCCACCAAAAAAACGGTCGGTCAGCCCCAGCATTTT. It encodes CATKKTVGQPQHF.

This clone was recorded only once. This rearrangement joins TRBV3-1 (or the pseudogene TRBV3-2) to TRBJ1-2, with no clear D. Germline CDR1 and CDR2: LGHDT and YNNKEL (reference sequence). V lost 4 bases and J lost 2, with 14 bases in between. CDR3 size: 15 residues. CDR3 sequence reads: CASSPVEGSNYGYTF. The CDR3 DNA is TGTGCCAGCAGCCCTGTGGAAGGGAGCAACTATGGCTACACCTTC.

This rearrangement joins TRBV5-1 to TRBJ1-1; 9 positions agree with TRBD1. The germline gives CDR1 SGHRS, CDR2 YFSETQ. V was pared by 3 bases and J by 7 bases, with 4 bases of the junction left unmatched. The CDR3 is made up of 13 amino acids. CDR3 loop: CASSWKDRGEAFF. CDR3 in DNA: TGCGCCAGCAGCTGGAAGGACAGGGGTGAAGCTTTCTTT.

This clone was recorded only once. The chain links TRBV29-1 to TRBJ1-2; TRBD1 is a possible D gene (6 bases). The CDR3 spans 14 residues. V lost 7 bases and J 2 bases, leaving 17 bases between the germline ends. The V gene's germline CDR1 is SQVTM and CDR2 ANQGSEA. The CDR3 DNA follows: TGCAGCGGGGGGGGCGCAGGGCAAAACTATGGCTACACCTTC. This encodes CSGGGAGQNYGYTF.

The CDR3 DNA follows: TGTGCCAGCAGCTTAGCTTCAGCTAGCGGGACCTACTCCTACGAGCAGTACTTC. Its translation: CASSLASASGTYSYEQYF. This chain links TRBV7-6 with TRBJ2-7, with 9 positions matching TRBD2. V lost 0 bases and J lost 0; bases outside the gene matches: 9. The V gene's germline CDR1 is SGHVS and CDR2 FNYEAQ. CDR3 length: 18 residues.

The J gene is TRBJ2-1, the V gene TRBV5-1; possible D gene TRBD2, 6 bases. This CDR3 comprises 13 residues. Trimming left V 5 bases short and J 3 bases short, with 9 bases between. CDR1 SGHRS and CDR2 YFSETQ come from the germline V gene. CDR3 DNA: TGCGCCAGCAGAAAGGACTACTACAATGAGCAGTTCTTC. The encoded protein is CASRKDYYNEQFF.

The chain carries TRBV20-1 and TRBJ2-1, with 13 bases matching TRBD2. This CDR3 region has 13 residues. CDR1 is DFQATT, CDR2 SNEGSKA, per germline (reference sequence). V trimming: 3 bases; J trimming: 10 bases; junction bases outside the gene matches: 3. As DNA, the CDR3 is TGCAGTGCTAGTGGGACTAGCGGGACCGAGCAGTTCTTC. Encoded protein: CSASGTSGTEQFF.